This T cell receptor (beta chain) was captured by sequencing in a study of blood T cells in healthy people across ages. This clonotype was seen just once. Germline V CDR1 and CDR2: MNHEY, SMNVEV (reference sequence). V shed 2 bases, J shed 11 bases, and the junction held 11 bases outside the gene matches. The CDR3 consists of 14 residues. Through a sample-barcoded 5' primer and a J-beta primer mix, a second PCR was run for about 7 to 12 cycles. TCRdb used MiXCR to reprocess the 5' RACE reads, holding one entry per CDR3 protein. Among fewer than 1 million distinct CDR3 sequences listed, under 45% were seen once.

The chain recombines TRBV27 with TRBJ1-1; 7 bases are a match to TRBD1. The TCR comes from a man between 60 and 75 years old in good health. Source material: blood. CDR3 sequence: CASSLGTDQTGAFF. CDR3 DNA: TGTGCCAGCAGTTTAGGGACAGACCAAACGGGGGCTTTCTTT.